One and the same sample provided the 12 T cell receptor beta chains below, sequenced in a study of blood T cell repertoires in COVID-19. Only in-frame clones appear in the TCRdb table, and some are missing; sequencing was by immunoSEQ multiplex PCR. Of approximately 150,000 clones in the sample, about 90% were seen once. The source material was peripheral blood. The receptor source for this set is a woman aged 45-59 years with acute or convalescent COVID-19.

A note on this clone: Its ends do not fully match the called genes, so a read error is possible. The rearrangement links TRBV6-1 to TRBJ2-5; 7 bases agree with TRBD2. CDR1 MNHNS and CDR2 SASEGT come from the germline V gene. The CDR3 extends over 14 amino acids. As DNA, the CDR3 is TGTGCCAGCAGCGAAGGGACTACCCAAGAGACCCAGTACTTC. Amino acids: CASSEGTTQETQYF.

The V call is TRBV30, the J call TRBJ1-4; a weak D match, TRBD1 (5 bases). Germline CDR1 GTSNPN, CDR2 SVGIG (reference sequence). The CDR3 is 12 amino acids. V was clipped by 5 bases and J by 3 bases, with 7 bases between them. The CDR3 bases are TGTGCCTGGGACAGACCTAATGAAAAACTGTTTTTT. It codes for CAWDRPNEKLFF.

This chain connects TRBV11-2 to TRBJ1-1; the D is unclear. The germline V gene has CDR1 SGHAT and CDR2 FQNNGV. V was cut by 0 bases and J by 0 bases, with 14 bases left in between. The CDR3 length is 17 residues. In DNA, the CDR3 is TGTGCCAGCAGCTTAGATCCCAGTTCCGTCATGAACACTGAAGCTTTCTTT. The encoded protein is CASSLDPSSVMNTEAFF. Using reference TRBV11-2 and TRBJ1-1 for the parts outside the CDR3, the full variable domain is EAGVAQSPRYKIIEKRQSVAFWCNPISGHATLYWYQQILGQGPKLLIQFQNNGVVDDSQLPKDRFSAERLKGVDSTLKIQPAKLEDSAVYLCASSLDPSSVMNTEAFFGQGTRLTVV.

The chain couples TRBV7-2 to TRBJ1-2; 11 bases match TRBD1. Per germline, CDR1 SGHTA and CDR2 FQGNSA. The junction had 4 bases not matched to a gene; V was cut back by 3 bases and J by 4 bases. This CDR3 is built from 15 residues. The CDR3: CASSLGTGGGYGYTF. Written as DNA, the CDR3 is TGTGCCAGCAGCTTGGGGACAGGGGGAGGCTATGGCTACACCTTC.

The CDR3 sequence is CASSIGAPGANEQFF. The CDR3 nucleotides read TGTGCCAGTAGTATAGGGGCGCCTGGGGCCAATGAGCAGTTCTTC. The chain joins TRBV19 to TRBJ2-1; D is possibly TRBD1 (5 bases). CDR1 and CDR2 (germline): LNHDA, SQIVND (reference sequence). V dropped 1 base and J dropped 6 bases, with 13 bases sitting between them. This CDR3 region has 15 residues.

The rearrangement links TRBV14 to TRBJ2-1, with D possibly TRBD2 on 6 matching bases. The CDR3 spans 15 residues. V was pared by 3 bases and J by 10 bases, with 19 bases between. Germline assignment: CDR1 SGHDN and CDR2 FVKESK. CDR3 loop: CASSHRSGLLMEQFF. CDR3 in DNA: TGTGCCAGCAGCCACCGCTCGGGACTGCTTATGGAGCAGTTCTTC.

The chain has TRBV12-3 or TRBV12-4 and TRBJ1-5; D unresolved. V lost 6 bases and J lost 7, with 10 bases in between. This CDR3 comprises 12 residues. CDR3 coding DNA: TGTGCCAGCAGCAGTGATTGGCAGCCCCAGCATTTT. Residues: CASSSDWQPQHF.

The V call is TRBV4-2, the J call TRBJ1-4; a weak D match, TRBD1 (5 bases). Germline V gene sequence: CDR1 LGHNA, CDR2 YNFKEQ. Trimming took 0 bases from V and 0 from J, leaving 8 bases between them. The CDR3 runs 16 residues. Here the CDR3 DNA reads TGTGCCAGCAGCCAAGACCCACAGGCAACTAATGAAAAACTGTTTTTT. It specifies CASSQDPQATNEKLFF.

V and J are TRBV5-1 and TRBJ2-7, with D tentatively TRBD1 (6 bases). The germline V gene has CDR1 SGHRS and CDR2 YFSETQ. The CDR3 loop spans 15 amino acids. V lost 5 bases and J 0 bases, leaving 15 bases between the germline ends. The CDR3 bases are TGCGCCAGCAGGTCAAACGACAGGAGCTCCTACGAGCAGTACTTC. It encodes CASRSNDRSSYEQYF.

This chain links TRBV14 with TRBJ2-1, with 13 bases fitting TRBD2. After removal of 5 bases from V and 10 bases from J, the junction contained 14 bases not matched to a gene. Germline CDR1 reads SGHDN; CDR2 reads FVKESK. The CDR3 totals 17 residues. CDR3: CASSGLAGALVEAEQFF. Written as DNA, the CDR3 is TGTGCCAGCAGCGGACTAGCGGGGGCTCTAGTTGAAGCCGAGCAGTTCTTC.

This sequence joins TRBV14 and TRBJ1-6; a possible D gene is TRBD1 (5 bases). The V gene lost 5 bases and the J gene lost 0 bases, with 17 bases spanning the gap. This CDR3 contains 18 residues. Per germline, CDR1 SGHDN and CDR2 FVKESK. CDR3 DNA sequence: TGTGCCAGCAGCGAACGGACACTCAAAAGCTCCTATAATTCACCCCTCCACTTT. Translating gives CASSERTLKSSYNSPLHF.

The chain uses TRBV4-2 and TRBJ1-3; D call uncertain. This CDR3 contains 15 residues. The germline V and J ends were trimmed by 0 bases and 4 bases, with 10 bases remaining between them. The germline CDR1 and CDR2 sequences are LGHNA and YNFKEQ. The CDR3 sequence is CASSQEFGVGNTIYF. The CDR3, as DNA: TGTGCCAGCAGCCAAGAATTCGGGGTCGGAAACACCATATATTTT.